A selection of T cell receptor beta chains follows, all from one sample in a study of cytomegalovirus exposure and HLA in healthy donors. The data were produced by immunoSEQ multiplex PCR, yet TCRdb's version contains in-frame clones alone and is incomplete. The sample contains about 82,000 clones, 90% to 95% of which appear only once. Specimen: PBMCs. All receptors come from a man aged 18 to 30 in good health and CMV-seronegative. Both conserved end residues are part of each CDR3. A D gene is named only where the DNA matches it firmly.

j_call: TRBJ1-6
d_call: TRBD1
v_call: TRBV6-5
cdr3_nt: TGTGCCAGCAGTTACTCGGACAGGGCCGGTTCACCCCTCCACTTT
cdr3_aa: CASSYSDRAGSPLHF

j_call: TRBJ2-6
d_call: TRBD1
v_call: TRBV27
cdr3_nt: TGTGCCAGCAGTTTATCCCCGACAGGGCCTGGGGCCAACGTCCTGACTTTC
cdr3_aa: CASSLSPTGPGANVLTF

j_call: TRBJ1-2
d_call: -
v_call: TRBV6-1
cdr3_nt: TGTGCCAGCAGTGATTCAGAGGTCTATGGCTACACCTTC
cdr3_aa: CASSDSEVYGYTF

j_call: TRBJ1-1
d_call: -
v_call: TRBV2
cdr3_nt: TGTGCCAGCATATTAGACAGGACCTCGAACACTGAAGCTTTCTTT
cdr3_aa: CASILDRTSNTEAFF

j_call: TRBJ1-1
d_call: TRBD1
v_call: TRBV6-6
cdr3_nt: TGTGCCAGCAGTTACCCGACAGGGGTGGACACTGAAGCTTTCTTT
cdr3_aa: CASSYPTGVDTEAFF

j_call: TRBJ2-7
d_call: -
v_call: TRBV5-1
cdr3_nt: TGCGCCAGCAGCTTGGTCCCATACGAGCAGTACTTC
cdr3_aa: CASSLVPYEQYF

j_call: TRBJ2-2
d_call: TRBD1
v_call: TRBV14
cdr3_nt: TGTGCCAGCAGCCGTGGACAGGGGTTTTTCGCGAACACCGGGGAGCTGTTTTTT
cdr3_aa: CASSRGQGFFANTGELFF

j_call: TRBJ2-7
d_call: TRBD1
v_call: TRBV6-5
cdr3_nt: TGTGCCAGCAGTAAAGGGACAGTCCCAACTCACGAGCAGTACTTC
cdr3_aa: CASSKGTVPTHEQYF

j_call: TRBJ1-3
d_call: -
v_call: TRBV5-4
cdr3_nt: TGTGCCAGCAGCTTGGACACCCTCTCTGGAAACACCATATATTTT
cdr3_aa: CASSLDTLSGNTIYF

j_call: TRBJ1-1
d_call: TRBD1
v_call: TRBV6-5
cdr3_nt: TGTGCCAGCACCCCTCTTACAGGGGGGGAAACTGAAGCTTTCTTT
cdr3_aa: CASTPLTGGETEAFF